This is a list of T cell receptor beta chains from one sample in a study of beta chain features in type 1 diabetes. TCRdb's table, derived via immunoSEQ multiplex PCR, lists solely in-frame clones and lacks some. The sample records about 250,000 clones, over 12% being singletons. Sequenced input: naive CD4+ T cells from blood. These receptor sequences come from a woman aged 40 to 50 in good health. The CDR3 runs from the conserved cysteine through the conserved F or W. The order of the fields is clone size, J gene, V gene, D gene, CDR3 DNA, CDR3 protein. A D gene is named only where the DNA matches it firmly. Only some rows state a clone size, as once, few, many or a class for expanded clones.

>.|TRBJ2-7|TRBV5-4|TRBD1
TGTGCCAGCAGCTACGACAGGGGGCCTTACGAGCAGTACTTC
CASSYDRGPYEQYF
>.|TRBJ2-3|TRBV5-1|.
TGCGCCAGCAGCTTGGCCCGGGGACTTGTCGGGGTCAGCACAGATACGCAGTATTTT
CASSLARGLVGVSTDTQYF
>few|TRBJ1-6|TRBV14|.
TGTGCCAGCAGAGCGGGAGGGGGATATAATTCACCCCTCCACTTT
CASRAGGGYNSPLHF
>.|TRBJ1-2|TRBV19|.
TGTGCCAGTAGTCCTGGGGGCCTGGTTTATGGCTACACCTTC
CASSPGGLVYGYTF
>many|TRBJ2-2|TRBV4-3|.
TGCGCCAGCAGATTCAGGGCGACGACCGGGGAGCTGTTTTTT
CASRFRATTGELFF
>few|TRBJ1-5|TRBV9|.
TGTGCCAGCAGCCCCGGGACTTCTAATCAGCCCCAGCATTTT
CASSPGTSNQPQHF
>few|TRBJ2-5|TRBV5-1|.
TGCGCCAGCAGCTTGGTGACTTCGATCCTACGACAAGAGACCCAGTACTTC
CASSLVTSILRQETQYF
>.|TRBJ1-1|TRBV5-1|.
TGCGCCAGCAGCTTGGGCGGACAACCTCTAGCTGAAGCTTTCTTT
CASSLGGQPLAEAFF
>few|TRBJ2-3|TRBV23-1|TRBD1
TGCGCCAGCAGTCGCGCTCGACAGGGGACAGATACGCAGTATTTT
CASSRARQGTDTQYF
>.|TRBJ2-3|TRBV7-9|.
TGTGCCAGCAGCTTTGCGGAAGGAGATACGCAGTATTTT
CASSFAEGDTQYF
>.|TRBJ1-5|TRBV4-1|.
TGCGCCAGCAGCCAAGATCCTGCGGGGAATCAGCCCCAGCATTTT
CASSQDPAGNQPQHF
>few|TRBJ2-7|TRBV4-3|TRBD2
TGCGCCAGCAGCCGTCACCTCCGGGGGGGGCCCTACGAGCAGTACTTC
CASSRHLRGGPYEQYF
>few|TRBJ2-7|TRBV5-4|TRBD1
TGTGCCAGCAGCACCGGGACAGGGTCAGACTTCTACGAGCAGTACTTC
CASSTGTGSDFYEQYF
>few|TRBJ2-7|TRBV6-1|.
TGTGCCAGCAGTGAAGCGGGACATAGCTCCTACGAGCAGTACTTC
CASSEAGHSSYEQYF
>few|TRBJ2-4|TRBV23-1|TRBD1
TGCGCCAGCAGTCAGAAACAGGGGGCGGCTATAGCCAAAAACATTCAGTACTTC
CASSQKQGAAIAKNIQYF
>few|TRBJ2-7|TRBV18|.
TGTGCCAGCTCACCACTCCAGGCTTCCTACGAGCAGTACTTC
CASSPLQASYEQYF
>few|TRBJ2-3|TRBV18|.
TGTGCCAGCTCACCACCGAGTACAGATACGCAGTATTTT
CASSPPSTDTQYF
>few|TRBJ2-3|TRBV7-2|TRBD2
TGTGCCAGCAGCGACGGGCCCGGGACTAGCGACACAGATACGCAGTATTTT
CASSDGPGTSDTDTQYF
>few|TRBJ2-7|TRBV7-8|.
TGTGCCAGCAGCTGGAGCTCCTACGAGCAGTACTTC
CASSWSSYEQYF
>.|TRBJ1-1|TRBV7-2|.
TGTGCCAGCAGCCCCGGGAACAGTGTAAATGAAGCTTTCTTT
CASSPGNSVNEAFF
>few|TRBJ1-6|TRBV5-1|.
TGCGCCAGCAGCTTGTCGGGGGTCCAGAATTCACCCCTCCACTTT
CASSLSGVQNSPLHF
>few|TRBJ2-1|TRBV6-6|.
TGTGCCAGCAGTTACTCGACTCCCTGGAACGAGCAGTTCTTC
CASSYSTPWNEQFF
>few|TRBJ1-6|TRBV9|.
TGTGCCAGCAGCGCCGGAGCTGGTTGGAATTCACCCCTCCACTTT
CASSAGAGWNSPLHF
>.|TRBJ2-5|TRBV5-1|TRBD1
TGCGCCAGCAGCTTGGTGGGACAGCTGCAAGAGACCCAGTACTTC
CASSLVGQLQETQYF
>.|TRBJ2-5|TRBV20-1|.
TGCAGTGCCGAGGGTTATGAGACCCAGTACTTC
CSAEGYETQYF
>few|TRBJ2-5|TRBV7-9|TRBD2
TGTGCCAGCAGCTTAGTTGGGACTAACCAAGAGACCCAGTACTTC
CASSLVGTNQETQYF
>.|TRBJ2-7|TRBV19|TRBD1
TGTGCCAGTAGACCTGGACAGGGGGTCTACGAGCAGTACTTC
CASRPGQGVYEQYF
>few|TRBJ1-4|TRBV10-3|TRBD1
TGTGCCATCAGTGAGCGGGGACAGCATAATGAAAAACTGTTTTTT
CAISERGQHNEKLFF
>few|TRBJ1-5|TRBV19|TRBD1
TGTGCCAGTAGCATACCCGGGACAGGGGGCGGTCAGCCCCAGCATTTT
CASSIPGTGGGQPQHF
>.|TRBJ1-4|TRBV9|.
TGTGCCAGCAGCGCCCCGGGACACCTTAATGAAAAACTGTTTTTT
CASSAPGHLNEKLFF
>few|TRBJ2-5|TRBV5-1|TRBD2
TGCGCCAGCAGCTTGACTAGCGGTGAAGAGACCCAGTACTTC
CASSLTSGEETQYF
>.|TRBJ1-5|TRBV6-5|.
TGTGCCAGCCGGGGAGCTAATCAGCCCCAGCATTTT
CASRGANQPQHF
>.|TRBJ2-3|TRBV9|.
TGTGCCAGCAGCGTAGACGGGGGCACAGATACGCAGTATTTT
CASSVDGGTDTQYF
>few|TRBJ2-7|TRBV27|.
TGTGCCAGCAGTTTATACGGAGGGGACGCCTACGAGCAGTACTTC
CASSLYGGDAYEQYF
>.|TRBJ2-1|TRBV5-1|.
TGCGCCAGCAGGAGCTCCTACAATGAGCAGTTCTTC
CASRSSYNEQFF
>few|TRBJ2-7|TRBV5-1|TRBD1
TGCGCCAGCAGCTTTACCGGGACAGGGAGAGCCTACGAGCAGTACTTC
CASSFTGTGRAYEQYF
>.|TRBJ1-2|TRBV9|.
TGTGCCAGCAGCGTAGTCACAAACTCCGGGAACTATGGCTACACCTTC
CASSVVTNSGNYGYTF
>few|TRBJ1-4|TRBV6-5|.
TGTGCCAGCAGTTACCTAAGGGGAGAAAAACTGTTTTTT
CASSYLRGEKLFF
>.|TRBJ2-2|TRBV10-2|TRBD2
TGCGCCAGCAGAACAGGACTAGCGAGTGGCGGGGAGCTGTTTTTT
CASRTGLASGGELFF
>.|TRBJ2-3|TRBV5-1|.
TGCGCCAGCAGCTTGGCGGGGGAGCTCGCAGGTACGCAGTATTTT
CASSLAGELAGTQYF
>.|TRBJ1-6|TRBV7-9|.
TGTGCCAGCAGCTTAATCCCAGGACAGCTCATGGGCTATAATTCACCCCTCCACTTT
CASSLIPGQLMGYNSPLHF
>.|TRBJ2-5|TRBV4-1|.
TGCGCCAGCAGCCAAGATTGGCAGAAAGAGACCCAGTACTTC
CASSQDWQKETQYF
>.|TRBJ2-7|TRBV11-2|TRBD1
TGTGCCAGCAGCTCCGGATGGACAGGGGGTAACGAGCAGTACTTC
CASSSGWTGGNEQYF
>.|TRBJ2-1|TRBV11-2|.
TGTGCCAGCAGCCCCGTCTTGGCAGGGCCCGCGTTCTTC
CASSPVLAGPAFF
>few|TRBJ1-2|TRBV2|.
TGTGCTAAAGCCGGGGGAGCTGGGAATGGCTACACCTTC
CAKAGGAGNGYTF
>few|TRBJ2-7|TRBV4-3|TRBD1
TGCGCCAGCAGCTATGGACAGGGGTCCATCTACGAGCAGTACTTC
CASSYGQGSIYEQYF
>few|TRBJ2-2|TRBV11-2|TRBD2
TGTGCCAGCAGCTCGGGACTAGTGTCTACCGGGGAGCTGTTTTTT
CASSSGLVSTGELFF
>few|TRBJ1-3|TRBV18|TRBD1
TGTGCCAGCTCACCTGGACAGGGCGGAAACACCATATATTTT
CASSPGQGGNTIYF
>few|TRBJ1-1|TRBV18|TRBD1
TGTGCCAGCTCACCAGGGACAGCGAACACTGAAGCTTTCTTT
CASSPGTANTEAFF
>few|TRBJ1-6|TRBV4-2|.
TGTGCCAGCAGCCAGGGGAGAGTCTCACCCCTCCACTTT
CASSQGRVSPLHF
>.|TRBJ1-4|TRBV29-1|.
TGCAGCACTAGGGTTGGGGAAAAACTGTTTTTT
CSTRVGEKLFF
>.|TRBJ1-5|TRBV6-5|.
TGTGCCAGCAAAGGACAATATAGCAATCAGCCCCAGCATTTT
CASKGQYSNQPQHF
>few|TRBJ2-3|TRBV4-1|TRBD2
TGCGCCAGCAGCCGCCCGGGACTCACCGCCGGGGGGGATACGCAGTATTTT
CASSRPGLTAGGDTQYF
>few|TRBJ1-3|TRBV9|.
TGTGCCAGCAGCGCTGGACTCGTCTCTGGAAACACCATATATTTT
CASSAGLVSGNTIYF
>few|TRBJ1-5|TRBV2|.
TGTGCCAGCAGGGAAGGGAGGTATCAGCCCCAGCATTTT
CASREGRYQPQHF
>few|TRBJ2-3|TRBV7-2|.
TGTGCCAGCAGCTTAAGAGGGGGAGTCGGGGATACGCAGTATTTT
CASSLRGGVGDTQYF